Listed here are 3 T cell receptor beta chains from one sample, sequenced in a study of cytomegalovirus exposure and HLA in healthy donors. In the PCR, 60 Vbeta and 13 Jbeta primers were used. Repertoires were generated with immunoSEQ multiplex PCR, while TCRdb's copy carries only in-frame clones and drops some. Among around 150,000 clones, around four fifths were seen once, and the ten largest hold over 1%. The source material was PBMCs. These receptors were obtained from a woman between 45 and 60 years old in good health and CMV-seronegative.

This chain joins TRBV7-6 and TRBJ2-7; D may be TRBD2 (5 bases). The V end lost 1 base, the J end lost 3 bases, and 7 bases lay between the germline ends. The CDR3 has 13 amino acids. Germline assignment: CDR1 SGHVS and CDR2 FNYEAQ. The CDR3 loop reads CASSLESGYEQYF. CDR3 nucleotides: TGTGCCAGCAGCTTAGAGAGCGGCTACGAGCAGTACTTC.

The genes are TRBV5-4 and TRBJ1-1; D is unclear. Deletions cut 5 bases from V and 1 base from J, with 6 bases between. This CDR3 comprises 12 residues. The germline V gene has CDR1 SGHNT and CDR2 YYREEE (reference sequence). This chain's CDR3 is CASREGNTEAFF. The CDR3 DNA follows: TGTGCCAGCAGGGAGGGGAACACTGAAGCTTTCTTT.

The J gene is TRBJ1-5, the V gene TRBV4-2; D may be TRBD1 (5 bases). This CDR3 comprises 13 residues. V gave up 4 bases and J gave up 4 bases, with 8 bases separating them. Germline CDR1 LGHNA, CDR2 YNFKEQ. The CDR3 loop reads CASSPGGNQPQHF. The CDR3 nucleotides read TGTGCCAGCAGCCCCGGGGGGAATCAGCCCCAGCATTTT.